A single T cell receptor beta chain is shown here with its context. The V gene's germline CDR1 is SGHAT and CDR2 FQNNGV. The length of the CDR3 is 13 residues. Trimming took off 3 bases at V and 2 bases at J, with 7 bases between the two ends. Sequenced by immunoSEQ multiplex PCR; TCRdb stores in-frame clones only, minus some. The data show some 120,000 clones, around nine tenths seen once. The entry originates in a study of control samples from healthy donors and cancer patients. Sequencing was carried out using blood. This chain joins TRBV11-2 and TRBJ2-5; D is unclear. The sequence derives from a man aged 25 to 40 in good health. CDR3 coding DNA: TGTGCCAGCAGCTTGACTGATCAAGAGACCCAGTACTTC. Translation gives CASSLTDQETQYF.